What follows are 5 T cell receptor beta chains derived from one specimen sequenced in a study of T cell responses to AZD1222 COVID-19 vaccine. Using immunoSEQ multiplex PCR, the repertoire was profiled, and TCRdb retains in-frame clones only, with some absent. This sample yields hundreds of thousands of clones, of which almost 95% are seen a single time; approximately 0.52% belongs to the top ten. The sample was peripheral blood, taken 28 days after the second AZD1222 dose. All receptors come from an adult who received the AZD1222 COVID-19 vaccine.

J is TRBJ2-3 and V is TRBV9; the match to TRBD2 covers 12 bases. After removal of 4 bases from V and 1 base from J, the junction contained 19 bases not matched to a gene. This CDR3 is built from 21 residues. Germline CDR1 is SGDLS and CDR2 is YYNGEE. The CDR3 protein is CASSPPSPGTSGLFGTDTQYF. Here the CDR3 DNA reads TGTGCCAGCAGCCCCCCCTCCCCCGGGACTAGCGGGCTCTTTGGCACAGATACGCAGTATTTT.

This chain joins TRBV27 and TRBJ2-7; 8 nucleotides agree with TRBD1. CDR1 is MNHEY, CDR2 SMNVEV, per germline (reference sequence). CDR3 size: 13 residues. V gave up 4 bases and J gave up 6 bases; unmatched junction bases: 5. The CDR3 DNA sequence: TGTGCCAGCAGTTATCGGACAGGGACCGAGCAGTACTTC. It specifies CASSYRTGTEQYF.

The chain employs TRBV6-5 and TRBJ2-6, with unresolved D. Germline assignment: CDR1 MNHEY and CDR2 SVGAGI. Trimming took off 8 bases at V and 0 bases at J, with 5 bases between the two ends. The CDR3 consists of 13 residues. The CDR3 sequence is CASFASGANVLTF. The CDR3 DNA reads TGTGCCAGCTTTGCCTCTGGGGCCAACGTCCTGACTTTC.

The chain recombines TRBV11-2 with TRBJ2-2; TRBD1 is a possible D gene (6 bases). Trimming cost V 4 bases and J 3 bases, with 15 bases left between them. Germline-derived CDR1 and CDR2 are SGHAT and FQNNGV. The CDR3 totals 16 residues. The CDR3 region has the DNA TGTGCCAGCAGCTCCCTGGGGGCAAGAGACACCGGGGAGCTGTTTTTT. Amino acids: CASSSLGARDTGELFF.

The J gene is TRBJ1-1, the V gene TRBV10-2; no clear D. Germline values: CDR1 WSHSY, CDR2 SAAADI. The V end was cut by 2 bases, the J end by 7 bases, with 8 bases between. This CDR3 region has 12 residues. The CDR3 reads CASSEVRGEAFF. The CDR3 coding sequence is TGCGCCAGCAGTGAGGTCCGGGGTGAAGCTTTCTTT.